This entry describes one TCR beta chain. Looked up from germline, CDR1 is KGHSH and CDR2 is LQKENI. This CDR3 has 16 residues. With 3 bases removed from V and 0 bases from J, the gap between germline ends came to 11 bases. Authors' methods: Amplified reference gene primers provided the basis for estimating nucleated cell counts. Here immunoSEQ multiplex PCR was the method, and the copy in TCRdb shows in-frame clones only, minus some. For V, J and clone size, that table is used; D and trimming come from the DNA. The repertoire holds 100,000 to 150,000 clones, with 74% as singletons. The sample belongs to a study of blood T cell repertoires in COVID-19. In the study overall: The analysed material was cDNA or gDNA that came from T cells, B-cell-depleted T cells, or PBMCs.

Enrolled during active infection, Seattle patients were then followed longitudinally. The receptor's source is a man older than 75 with COVID-19, enrolled during active disease. Input material: peripheral blood. The chain is built from TRBV18 and TRBJ1-4; TRBD1 is a possible D gene (5 bases). The CDR3 region has the DNA TGTGCCAGCTCACCGAGGCGGGGCGCAACTAATGAAAAACTGTTTTTT. As protein: CASSPRRGATNEKLFF.